Shown below are 15 T cell receptor beta chains from a single sample sequenced in a study of human T cells and chemical hapten exposure. A single record per CDR3 protein comes from TCRdb applying MiXCR to the RACE reads. The sample comprises some 70,000 distinct CDR3 sequences, around 9.9% of which are singletons, and 4.5% to 6.5% rests with the top ten. The time point was: pre-sensitization, week 0. Treatment defined: therapeutic diphenylcyclopropenone sensitization with weekly scalp DPC. Material: whole blood, obtained in connection with sensitization to the hapten diphenylcyclopropenone (DPC). The receptors originated from a woman aged 45-65 years with alopecia areata. Some clones in this sample may be carry-over from other donors' samples.

The chain combines TRBV15 with TRBJ1-2, with 10 nucleotides matching TRBD1. The CDR3 extends over 16 amino acids. Trimming cost V 1 base and J 0 bases; bases outside gene matches: 2. CDR1 is LNHNV and CDR2 is YYDKDF in the germline V gene (reference sequence). CDR3: CATSRGTGGTNYGYTF. CDR3 sequence (DNA): TGTGCCACCAGCAGAGGGACAGGGGGTACTAACTATGGCTACACCTTC.

The gene calls are TRBV25-1 and TRBJ1-5; 9 bases are a match to TRBD1. There are 17 residues in the CDR3. Germline trimming cut 5 bases from V and 5 bases from J; bases unmatched to any gene: 13. Germline V gene sequence: CDR1 MGHDK, CDR2 SYGVNS. The CDR3 nucleotides read TGTGCCAGCAGTAAGATAGAGACCGGGACAGGGCATCAGCCCCAGCATTTT. This sequence encodes CASSKIETGTGHQPQHF.

The chain recombines TRBV20-1 with TRBJ2-1; 11 bases align to TRBD1. The CDR3 runs 14 residues. The germline CDR1 and CDR2 sequences are DFQATT and SNEGSKA (reference sequence). Trimming cost V 5 bases and J 4 bases; bases outside gene matches: 4. CDR3 protein: CSAGQGARYNEQFF. The CDR3 nucleotides are TGCAGTGCTGGACAGGGGGCTAGGTACAATGAGCAGTTCTTC.

This clonotype was recorded at least ten times. This rearrangement joins TRBV10-3 to TRBJ2-3; D gene ambiguous. V lost 3 bases, J lost 6 bases, and 19 bases lay in between. From germline, CDR1 is ENHRY and CDR2 SYGVKD. CDR3 size: 16 residues. The CDR3 DNA follows: TGTGCCATCAGTGACCTAGACACCCTCGTCACCGATACGCAGTATTTT. Translation gives CAISDLDTLVTDTQYF.

This chain links TRBV28 with TRBJ2-7, with D perhaps matching TRBD1 (5 bases). The germline V gene has CDR1 MDHEN and CDR2 SYDVKM. This CDR3 has 12 residues. Trimming took off 6 bases at V and 4 bases at J, with 10 bases between the two ends. In nucleotides, the CDR3 is TGTGCCAGCAGCGTAACAGGTTACGAGCAGTACTTC. Translated: CASSVTGYEQYF.

This rearrangement joins TRBV28 to TRBJ1-6; maybe TRBD1 (6 bases). Germline CDR1 reads MDHEN; CDR2 reads SYDVKM. The CDR3 is 14 amino acids. Trimming removed 10 bases from V and 7 bases from J, with 17 bases in between. The CDR3 coding sequence is TGTGCCACTCGCCCAGGGGCCTCGAATTCACCCCTCCACTTT. The encoded protein is CATRPGASNSPLHF.

The table lists this clonotype with a few counts. The V call is TRBV5-6, the J call TRBJ1-5; D remains ambiguous. This CDR3 spans 16 amino acids. The germline V and J ends were trimmed by 0 bases and 3 bases, with 13 bases remaining between them. Germline assignment: CDR1 SGHDT and CDR2 YYEEEE. The chain's CDR3 is CASSLVAGDDNQPQHF. Here the CDR3 DNA reads TGTGCCAGCAGCTTGGTTGCGGGTGACGACAATCAGCCCCAGCATTTT.

The table lists this clonotype with a few counts. The rearrangement links TRBV10-2 to TRBJ2-7; possible D gene TRBD2, 6 bases. Germline assignment: CDR1 WSHSY and CDR2 SAAADI. This CDR3 region has 14 residues. Between the trimmed V and J ends, which lost 0 bases and 6 bases, there was a span of 12 bases. The CDR3 coding sequence is TGCGCCAGCAGTGAGTCGGGGGGTTCCCTCGAGCAGTACTTC. It codes for CASSESGGSLEQYF.

This clonotype was picked up many times. This chain uses TRBV11-2 with TRBJ1-2; D is undetermined. Trimming shortened V by 5 bases and J by 3 bases, and 10 bases separated the two germline ends. The CDR3 loop spans 13 amino acids. Germline V lookup: CDR1 SGHAT, CDR2 FQNNGV. The CDR3 sequence: CASSADLYYGYTF. CDR3 nucleotides: TGTGCCAGCAGCGCAGACCTATACTATGGCTACACCTTC.

In this sample, this clonotype turned up many times. This chain joins TRBV6-5 and TRBJ2-3; 8 nucleotides agree with TRBD1. The germline CDR1 and CDR2 sequences are MNHEY and SVGAGI. The CDR3 extends over 15 amino acids. With V trimmed by 5 bases and J by 6 bases, 10 bases remained unmatched. CDR3 region: CASSAVVTGVDTQYF. The CDR3 nucleotides read TGTGCCAGCAGTGCCGTGGTGACAGGGGTCGATACGCAGTATTTT.

The chain recombines TRBV7-2 with TRBJ1-2, with TRBD1 matching 8 bases. The CDR3 contains 16 residues. The ends lost 0 bases at V and 8 bases at J; junction bases unmatched: 11. Germline CDR1 is SGHTA and CDR2 is FQGNSA. Here the CDR3 DNA reads TGTGCCAGCAGCTTAGCGCGGGGACAGGTGTCGGGCGGCTACACCTTC. This codes for CASSLARGQVSGGYTF.

This clonotype was picked up many times. This sequence joins TRBV7-9 and TRBJ2-3; D could derive from TRBD1 or TRBD2 (7 bases each). Germline CDR1 and CDR2: SEHNR and FQNEAQ (reference sequence). This CDR3 has 17 residues. Trimming shortened V by 5 bases and J by 1 base, and 19 bases separated the two germline ends. DNA of the CDR3: TGTGCCAGCAGCATTCTCAGGGGGGGCCTCGGCACAGATACGCAGTATTTT. As protein: CASSILRGGLGTDTQYF.

This clonotype has just a few counts. The rearrangement joins TRBV10-2 to TRBJ1-6; 8 nucleotides agree with TRBD1. Germline V gene data show CDR1 as WSHSY and CDR2 as SAAADI. Losses at the gene ends were 4 bases for V and 9 bases for J; bases not matched to a gene: 2. The CDR3 runs to 13 residues. CDR3 region: CASSGGTGSPLHF. The CDR3, as DNA: TGCGCCAGCAGTGGGGGGACAGGTTCACCCCTCCACTTT.

The chain is built from TRBV9 and TRBJ2-1, with 8 positions matching TRBD2. CDR1 and CDR2 from the germline V gene are SGDLS and YYNGEE. V shed 0 bases and J 12 bases; nucleotides not matched to a gene: 2. This CDR3 spans 12 amino acids. This chain's CDR3 is CASSVGAGGQFF. The CDR3 coding sequence is TGTGCCAGCAGCGTAGGGGCGGGAGGGCAGTTCTTC.

The V gene is TRBV10-3, the J gene TRBJ2-3; 13 nucleotides align to TRBD2. The length of the CDR3 is 14 residues. CDR1 and CDR2 from the germline V gene are ENHRY and SYGVKD. The V gene end was trimmed by 4 bases and the J gene end by 6 bases; junction bases not matched to a gene: 1. CDR3 amino acids: CAISGTSGSDTQYF. The DNA for the CDR3 is TGTGCCATCAGTGGGACTAGCGGGAGTGATACGCAGTATTTT.